A single sample is the source of the 26 T cell receptor beta chains below, sequenced in a study of post-analysis software for immune sequencing data. Study-wide results and caveats: Five or six TRBV segments, TRBV5-6, TRBV5-1 and TRBV20-1 among them, were found more frequent in patients than controls.

The library was made from cDNA and included unique molecular identifiers. TCRdb fed the PCR reads into MiXCR, producing one record per CDR3 protein. The repertoire holds about 770,000 distinct CDR3 sequences, with roughly 50% as singletons. Their recognized antigens are unknown. Sequenced input: blood. The receptors derive from a girl under 18 with multiple sclerosis.

The sample holds a few counts of this clonotype. The chain links TRBV20-1 to TRBJ1-2; 9 bases agree with TRBD1. Germline V lookup: CDR1 DFQATT, CDR2 SNEGSKA (reference sequence). The CDR3 is made up of 15 amino acids. With V trimmed by 1 base and J by 4 bases, 7 bases remained unmatched. The CDR3 loop is CSARGPTGGIYGYTF. For the CDR3, the DNA is TGCAGTGCTAGAGGGCCGACAGGGGGAATCTATGGCTACACCTTC.

The sample holds a few counts of this clonotype. The chain recombines TRBV29-1 with TRBJ2-1; 8 nucleotides align to TRBD2. The CDR3 loop spans 13 amino acids. Germline V gives CDR1 SQVTM, CDR2 ANQGSEA. The ends lost 7 bases at V and 8 bases at J; junction bases unmatched: 10. The CDR3 spells CSGVSGSTYEQFF. CDR3 nucleotides: TGCAGCGGCGTCAGCGGGAGTACGTATGAGCAGTTCTTC.

V is TRBV6-1 and J is TRBJ2-4, with D possibly matching TRBD2 (6 bases). Deletions cut 2 bases from V and 8 bases from J, with 13 bases between. Germline V gene lookup returns CDR1 MNHNS and CDR2 SASEGT. The CDR3 sequence is 14 residues long. The CDR3 nucleotides are TGTGCCAGCAGTGAAACGGGACTGCGGTACATTCAGTACTTC. Amino acids: CASSETGLRYIQYF.

The table lists this clonotype with many counts. The chain recombines TRBV9 with TRBJ2-3, with TRBD2 matching 11 bases. Trimming removed 0 bases from V and 6 bases from J; junction bases left unmatched: 9. Germline CDR1 reads SGDLS; CDR2 reads YYNGEE. The CDR3 runs 17 residues. The CDR3: CASSVEALAGGYDTQYF. The CDR3, as DNA: TGTGCCAGCAGCGTAGAAGCCCTAGCGGGAGGATATGATACGCAGTATTTT.

This clonotype was seen a few times. The chain combines TRBV7-9 with TRBJ1-6; a weak D match, TRBD1 (6 bases). The ends were cut back, 3 bases at V and 10 bases at J, with 19 bases in the middle. The CDR3 consists of 16 residues. Germline V CDR1 and CDR2: SEHNR, FQNEAQ (reference sequence). This CDR3 is CASSLGRTGNGSPLHF. The DNA for the CDR3 is TGTGCCAGCAGCTTGGGGCGCACAGGGAACGGATCACCCCTCCACTTT.

The V gene is TRBV20-1, the J gene TRBJ2-3; TRBD2 matches 8 bases. The trim removed 0 bases at V and 4 bases at J, leaving 9 bases unmatched. The CDR3 has 16 amino acids. CDR1 DFQATT and CDR2 SNEGSKA come from the germline V gene (reference sequence). The CDR3 protein is CSARDRPGGWADTQYF. In DNA, the CDR3 is TGCAGTGCTAGAGATCGTCCGGGAGGGTGGGCAGATACGCAGTATTTT.

This clonotype was observed a handful of times. CDR3 bases: TGCGCCAGCAGTAATCAAGCTGGCTACACCTTC. It specifies CASSNQAGYTF. The rearrangement uses TRBV10-1 and TRBJ1-2; D is unclear. The CDR3 is 11 amino acids. From germline, CDR1 is WNHNN and CDR2 SYGVQD (reference sequence). Trimming stripped 5 bases from V and 7 bases from J, with 8 bases between.

The CDR3 protein is CSLGQTSTDTQYF. In nucleotides, the CDR3 is TGCAGCCTGGGACAGACCAGCACAGATACGCAGTATTTT. The V call is TRBV29-1, the J call TRBJ2-3, with 7 positions matching TRBD1. The ends lost 8 bases at V and 0 bases at J; junction bases unmatched: 5. This CDR3 comprises 13 residues. In germline, CDR1 is SQVTM, CDR2 ANQGSEA.

Only a few counts were recorded for this clonotype. The CDR3 region is CASSFPPGQVRFDEQFF. CDR3 nucleotide sequence: TGCGCCAGCAGTTTTCCCCCGGGACAGGTCAGATTCGATGAGCAGTTCTTC. The chain uses TRBV5-1 and TRBJ2-1; 8 nucleotides match TRBD1. This CDR3 is built from 17 residues. Germline-derived CDR1 and CDR2 are SGHRS and YFSETQ. Trimming cost V 5 bases and J 8 bases; bases outside gene matches: 18. Full variable domain (remainder filled in from reference TRBV5-1 and TRBJ2-1): KAGVTQTPRYLIKTRGQQVTLSCSPISGHRSVSWYQQTPGQGLQFLFEYFSETQRNKGNFPGRFSGRQFSNSRSEMNVSTLELGDSALYLCASSFPPGQVRFDEQFFGPGTRLTVL.

The rearrangement joins TRBV7-9 to TRBJ2-5; 8 bases match TRBD2. The V and J ends lost 6 bases and 0 bases, in that order; junction bases with no gene match: 6. CDR1 and CDR2 (germline): SEHNR, FQNEAQ (reference sequence). The CDR3 runs 15 residues. CDR3 coding DNA: TGTGCCAGCAGAGCGGGAGTGGGGTACCAAGAGACCCAGTACTTC. Translation: CASRAGVGYQETQYF.

A few counts support this clonotype. The gene calls are TRBV11-1 and TRBJ2-5, with 9 bases lining up with TRBD1. Trimming at V came to 5 bases and at J to 4 bases, leaving 8 bases not matched to a gene. CDR1 and CDR2 (germline): SGHAT, FQDESV (reference sequence). The length of the CDR3 is 15 residues. The CDR3 loop is CASSLWTGVRETQYF. The CDR3 DNA follows: TGTGCCAGCAGCCTCTGGACAGGGGTGAGAGAGACCCAGTACTTC.

This rearrangement joins TRBV7-9 to TRBJ2-1; maybe TRBD2 (6 bases). V dropped 5 bases and J dropped 5 bases, with 10 bases sitting between them. Germline V gene sequence: CDR1 SEHNR, CDR2 FQNEAQ (reference sequence). The CDR3 is made up of 13 amino acids. The CDR3 bases are TGTGCCAGCAGCGGAGGGACCCACAATGAGCAGTTCTTC. Protein sequence: CASSGGTHNEQFF.

The chain couples TRBV29-1 to TRBJ2-1; D is possibly TRBD1 (5 bases). The germline gives CDR1 SQVTM, CDR2 ANQGSEA. The CDR3 extends over 14 amino acids. V dropped 8 bases and J dropped 1 base, with 15 bases sitting between them. CDR3 in DNA: TGCAGCTTAAGGGGCGTGGGGTCCTACAATGAGCAGTTCTTC. Translated: CSLRGVGSYNEQFF.

This chain joins TRBV28 and TRBJ2-7, with D maybe TRBD1 (6 bases). Per the germline V gene, CDR1 is MDHEN and CDR2 is SYDVKM. The CDR3 runs 16 residues. The germline V and J ends were trimmed by 3 bases and 5 bases, with 20 bases remaining between them. CDR3 sequence: CASSLIGVRGSDEQYF. The CDR3 coding sequence is TGTGCCAGCAGTTTGATTGGGGTCAGGGGATCCGACGAGCAGTACTTC.

The chain employs TRBV6-1 and TRBJ2-3; 8 nucleotides align to TRBD2. Trimming cost V 6 bases and J 6 bases; bases outside gene matches: 20. The CDR3 is 18 amino acids. Looked up from germline, CDR1 is MNHNS and CDR2 is SASEGT. As DNA, the CDR3 is TGTGCCAGCAGCCGAAGGGGCAACGGGAGGGCCCGCGGGGATACGCAGTATTTT. It translates to CASSRRGNGRARGDTQYF.

V is TRBV5-1 and J is TRBJ1-2; 8 nucleotides line up with TRBD1. Germline assignment: CDR1 SGHRS and CDR2 YFSETQ. The CDR3 length is 18 residues. V dropped 0 bases and J dropped 8; count of bases not matched to a gene: 18. In DNA, the CDR3 is TGCGCCAGCAGCTTGGCCAGAACGACAGGGGCCGGATTGAGGGGCTACACCTTC. It is translated as CASSLARTTGAGLRGYTF. Based on the CDR3 plus reference TRBV5-1 and TRBJ1-2, the full variable domain is KAGVTQTPRYLIKTRGQQVTLSCSPISGHRSVSWYQQTPGQGLQFLFEYFSETQRNKGNFPGRFSGRQFSNSRSEMNVSTLELGDSALYLCASSLARTTGAGLRGYTFGSGTRLTVV.

The rearrangement joins TRBV30 to TRBJ2-5, with D hard to call. Looked up from germline, CDR1 is GTSNPN and CDR2 is SVGIG (reference sequence). Trimming cost V 2 bases and J 5 bases, with 9 bases left between them. The CDR3 loop spans 12 amino acids. CDR3 in DNA: TGTGCCTGGAGTCCACAACGGGAGACCCAGTACTTC. It translates to CAWSPQRETQYF.

This chain joins TRBV20-1 and TRBJ2-1; TRBD1 agrees at 7 bases. The V and J ends lost 6 bases and 13 bases, in that order; junction bases with no gene match: 18. CDR1 and CDR2 (germline): DFQATT, SNEGSKA (reference sequence). CDR3 length: 14 amino acids. The CDR3 sequence is CSAIDRERAFYQFF. DNA for the CDR3: TGCAGTGCCATCGACAGGGAGAGGGCCTTCTATCAGTTCTTC.

This rearrangement joins TRBV3-1 to TRBJ2-3, with 7 bases aligning to TRBD1. CDR1 is LGHDT and CDR2 is YNNKEL in the germline V gene (reference sequence). CDR3 length equals 21 residues. Germline trimming cut 0 bases from V and 5 bases from J; bases unmatched to any gene: 23. In DNA form, the CDR3 reads TGTGCCAGCAGCCAAGATCTTATCAAGGACAGGATGCGCGCTGGAAGAGATACGCAGTATTTT. Translation gives CASSQDLIKDRMRAGRDTQYF.

The chain uses TRBV11-2 and TRBJ2-5, with D possibly being TRBD1 (6 bases). The assigned J gene may be wrong: the sequence end matches TRBJ2-7 better. Per the germline V gene, CDR1 is SGHAT and CDR2 is FQNNGV. This CDR3 spans 15 amino acids. The CDR3 protein is CASRPQGAVLYEQYF. In nucleotides, the CDR3 is TGTGCCAGCAGACCACAGGGTGCGGTTCTCTACGAGCAGTACTTC.

The rearrangement uses TRBV27 and TRBJ2-3; D is ambiguous. The CDR3 is 13 residues long. Trimming removed 6 bases at V and 5 bases at J, with 12 bases between. From germline, CDR1 is MNHEY and CDR2 SMNVEV (reference sequence). CDR3 protein: CASRGHWGDTQYF. The CDR3 nucleotides read TGTGCCAGCAGGGGCCACTGGGGAGATACGCAGTATTTT.

This clonotype occurred a few times. V gene TRBV20-1 combines with J gene TRBJ2-1; 7 bases map to TRBD2. The ends lost 4 bases at V and 3 bases at J; junction bases unmatched: 9. CDR3 length: 15 amino acids. CDR1 and CDR2 from the germline V gene are DFQATT and SNEGSKA (reference sequence). The CDR3 sequence: CSAKGTSENYNEQFF. CDR3 bases: TGCAGTGCTAAAGGTACTAGCGAGAACTACAATGAGCAGTTCTTC.

CDR3 residues: CASSLDMRSDEQFF. CDR3 nucleotides: TGCGCCAGCAGCTTGGACATGCGTTCCGATGAGCAGTTCTTC. The J gene is TRBJ2-1, the V gene TRBV5-1, with D uncertain. The germline CDR1 and CDR2 sequences are SGHRS and YFSETQ. The ends were cut back, 0 bases at V and 8 bases at J, with 12 bases in the middle. CDR3 length: 14 amino acids.

This clonotype was seen more than once but under ten times. J is TRBJ2-1 and V is TRBV7-9; D remains ambiguous. The CDR3 runs to 13 residues. In germline, CDR1 is SEHNR, CDR2 FQNEAQ (reference sequence). V was cut by 7 bases and J by 0 bases, with 7 bases left in between. CDR3 residues: CASIPSSYNEQFF. Written as DNA, the CDR3 is TGTGCCAGCATTCCGAGCTCCTACAATGAGCAGTTCTTC.

This clonotype has a single count. The V gene is TRBV5-1, the J gene TRBJ2-5; D is undetermined. Trimming took 4 bases from V and 2 from J, leaving 15 bases between them. Germline V lookup: CDR1 SGHRS, CDR2 YFSETQ. The CDR3 totals 15 residues. CDR3 amino acids: CASSVGLLGQETQYF. For the CDR3, the DNA is TGCGCCAGCAGCGTGGGGTTATTAGGGCAAGAGACCCAGTACTTC.

The chain joins TRBV20-1 to TRBJ1-2; 7 bases agree with TRBD1. CDR1 is DFQATT, CDR2 SNEGSKA, per germline (reference sequence). V shed 2 bases, J shed 3 bases, and the junction held 6 bases outside the gene matches. CDR3 length: 14 amino acids. This chain's CDR3 is CSARFATGHYGYTF. Here the CDR3 DNA reads TGCAGTGCTAGATTCGCGACAGGGCACTATGGCTACACCTTC.